This T cell receptor (beta chain) was recorded in a study of STAT3 mutations in large granular lymphocyte leukemia. Study-wide results and limits: Every T-cell large granular lymphocyte leukemia patient had at least one immunodominant TCR beta clonotype.

Each sample's TCRbeta library yielded on average about 40,773 productive templates. Profiling relied on immunoSEQ multiplex PCR, and the TCRdb table lists in-frame clones only, not all of them. The profile covers 30,000 to 45,000 clones, with over 75% appearing a single time and about 0.46% taken by the ten largest. V was trimmed by 4 bases and J by 3 bases, leaving 17 bases between them. This CDR3 is 16 amino acids long. Looked up from germline, CDR1 is SGHDT and CDR2 is YYEEEE. Remarks on this clone: Its antigen is not identified.

V and J are TRBV5-6 and TRBJ1-5; D is uncertain. Source material: PBMCs. The clonotype comes from a human donor with T large granular lymphocyte leukemia. Some clones in this sample may be carry-over from other donors' samples. In nucleotides, the CDR3 is TGTGCCAGCAGCCCTGCCCGGAGCCGACTCAATCAGCCCCAGCATTTT. This gives the protein CASSPARSRLNQPQHF.